This is a list of T cell receptor beta chains from one sample in a study of Ad26.COV2.S vaccination and SARS-CoV-2 variants. Repertoires were generated with immunoSEQ multiplex PCR, while TCRdb's copy carries only in-frame clones and drops some. The data contain some 640,000 clones, around 92% of them seen just once; the ten biggest clones take up about 1.5%. The material sequenced was peripheral blood, taken in a trial of Ad26.COV2.S vaccine versus placebo. The receptor source for this set is a person aged 18 to 59 who received the Ad26.COV2.S COVID-19 vaccine or a placebo. Each CDR3 is given with its conserved first and last residue. The D gene is left open where the match is weak. Not every row has a clone size; where given, it reads once, few, many or a size class.

d_gene: -
abundance: -
j_gene: TRBJ1-3
v_gene: TRBV3-1/TRBV3-2
CDR3aa: CASSQTARNTIYF
CDR3nt: TGTGCCAGCAGCCAGACCGCCAGAAACACCATATATTTT

d_gene: -
abundance: -
j_gene: TRBJ1-1
v_gene: TRBV18
CDR3aa: CASSPPLGQNTEAFF
CDR3nt: TGTGCCAGCTCACCACCGCTTGGACAGAACACTGAAGCTTTCTTT

d_gene: -
abundance: few
j_gene: TRBJ1-1
v_gene: TRBV18
CDR3aa: CASSPPSGRANTEAFF
CDR3nt: TGTGCCAGCTCACCACCGTCGGGAAGGGCGAACACTGAAGCTTTCTTT

d_gene: -
abundance: -
j_gene: TRBJ2-7
v_gene: TRBV5-1
CDR3aa: CASSLAHRADEQYF
CDR3nt: TGCGCCAGCAGCTTGGCCCACAGGGCCGACGAGCAGTACTTC

d_gene: -
abundance: -
j_gene: TRBJ1-5
v_gene: TRBV5-4
CDR3aa: CASSLERDQPQHF
CDR3nt: TGTGCCAGCAGCTTGGAACGGGATCAGCCCCAGCATTTT

d_gene: -
abundance: -
j_gene: TRBJ2-2
v_gene: TRBV1
CDR3aa: CTSSQDPGPPNTGELFF
CDR3nt: TGCACCAGCAGCCAAGACCCAGGGCCGCCCAACACCGGGGAGCTGTTTTTT

d_gene: TRBD1
abundance: -
j_gene: TRBJ2-2
v_gene: TRBV19
CDR3aa: CASTTARTGGTGELFF
CDR3nt: TGTGCCAGTACCACCGCCCGGACAGGGGGGACCGGGGAGCTGTTTTTT

d_gene: -
abundance: once
j_gene: TRBJ1-1
v_gene: TRBV27
CDR3aa: CASSLSLGARTEAFF
CDR3nt: TGTGCCAGCAGTTTAAGTCTGGGGGCGCGCACTGAAGCTTTCTTT

d_gene: -
abundance: -
j_gene: TRBJ2-3
v_gene: TRBV7-2
CDR3aa: CASSPEMGGLTDTQYF
CDR3nt: TGTGCCAGCAGCCCAGAGATGGGCGGGCTCACAGATACGCAGTATTTT

d_gene: -
abundance: once
j_gene: TRBJ2-1
v_gene: TRBV2
CDR3aa: CASSDRTHNNEQFF
CDR3nt: TGTGCCAGCAGTGATAGGACTCATAACAATGAGCAGTTCTTC

d_gene: -
abundance: once
j_gene: TRBJ1-3
v_gene: TRBV7-9
CDR3aa: CASSPYPHVPRGNTIYF
CDR3nt: TGTGCCAGCAGCCCGTACCCTCACGTTCCGAGGGGAAACACCATATATTTT

d_gene: -
abundance: -
j_gene: TRBJ1-2
v_gene: TRBV27
CDR3aa: CASSFSGAGDYSYTF
CDR3nt: TGTGCCAGCAGTTTTTCGGGGGCGGGGGACTATAGCTACACCTTC

d_gene: -
abundance: -
j_gene: TRBJ2-4
v_gene: TRBV6-5
CDR3aa: CASSYQGSAKNIQYF
CDR3nt: TGTGCCAGCAGTTATCAGGGGTCGGCCAAAAACATTCAGTACTTC

d_gene: -
abundance: -
j_gene: TRBJ1-2
v_gene: TRBV6-2/TRBV6-3
CDR3aa: CASSLTTDGYTF
CDR3nt: TGTGCCAGCAGTTTGACGACGGATGGCTACACCTTC

d_gene: -
abundance: -
j_gene: TRBJ2-1
v_gene: TRBV6-1
CDR3aa: CASSDQDVPNEQFF
CDR3nt: TGTGCCAGCAGTGACCAGGACGTCCCCAATGAGCAGTTCTTC

d_gene: -
abundance: -
j_gene: TRBJ2-2
v_gene: TRBV6-2/TRBV6-3
CDR3aa: CASSWTGTWGYTGELFF
CDR3nt: TGTGCCAGCAGCTGGACCGGGACTTGGGGATACACCGGGGAGCTGTTTTTT

d_gene: -
abundance: -
j_gene: TRBJ1-1
v_gene: TRBV2
CDR3aa: CASNQGRFAEAFF
CDR3nt: TGTGCCAGCAACCAGGGTAGGTTCGCTGAAGCTTTCTTT

d_gene: TRBD2
abundance: once
j_gene: TRBJ2-3
v_gene: TRBV5-1
CDR3aa: CASSLATTSGSYTDTQYF
CDR3nt: TGCGCCAGCAGCTTGGCGACTACTAGCGGGAGTTACACAGATACGCAGTATTTT

d_gene: -
abundance: -
j_gene: TRBJ2-7
v_gene: TRBV11-2
CDR3aa: CASSLREPNYEQYF
CDR3nt: TGTGCCAGCAGCTTAAGGGAGCCAAATTACGAGCAGTACTTC

d_gene: -
abundance: -
j_gene: TRBJ2-7
v_gene: TRBV18
CDR3aa: CASSPPSGGPNEQYF
CDR3nt: TGTGCCAGCTCACCACCGTCAGGAGGCCCCAACGAGCAGTACTTC

d_gene: -
abundance: -
j_gene: TRBJ1-5
v_gene: TRBV9
CDR3aa: CASTPSTRGDRGNQPQHF
CDR3nt: TGTGCCAGCACCCCATCCACCAGGGGCGATAGAGGCAATCAGCCCCAGCATTTT

d_gene: TRBD1
abundance: few
j_gene: TRBJ1-2
v_gene: TRBV6-4
CDR3aa: CASRGDRVSDGYTF
CDR3nt: TGTGCCAGCAGGGGCGACAGGGTCTCGGATGGCTACACCTTC

d_gene: -
abundance: -
j_gene: TRBJ1-1
v_gene: TRBV7-9
CDR3aa: CASSLGGADEAFF
CDR3nt: TGTGCCAGCAGCTTGGGGGGAGCAGATGAAGCTTTCTTT

d_gene: -
abundance: -
j_gene: TRBJ2-1
v_gene: TRBV5-1
CDR3aa: CASSSLGGLYNEQFF
CDR3nt: TGCGCCAGCAGCTCCTTGGGGGGGCTCTACAATGAGCAGTTCTTC

d_gene: -
abundance: -
j_gene: TRBJ2-3
v_gene: TRBV2
CDR3aa: CASSVMTDTQYF
CDR3nt: TGTGCCAGCAGCGTTATGACAGATACGCAGTATTTT

d_gene: -
abundance: -
j_gene: TRBJ1-1
v_gene: TRBV5-1
CDR3aa: CASSLEGAENTEAFF
CDR3nt: TGCGCCAGCAGCTTGGAAGGCGCAGAGAACACTGAAGCTTTCTTT

d_gene: -
abundance: -
j_gene: TRBJ2-1
v_gene: TRBV4-3
CDR3aa: CASSSQEIVSEQFF
CDR3nt: TGCGCCAGCAGCTCACAGGAGATCGTGAGTGAGCAGTTCTTC

d_gene: -
abundance: -
j_gene: TRBJ1-2
v_gene: TRBV19
CDR3aa: CASSIDPTYYGYTF
CDR3nt: TGTGCCAGTAGTATAGATCCGACCTACTATGGCTACACCTTC

d_gene: -
abundance: -
j_gene: TRBJ2-4
v_gene: TRBV4-3
CDR3aa: CASSQAGGENIQYF
CDR3nt: TGCGCCAGCAGCCAAGCCGGGGGAGAAAACATTCAGTACTTC

d_gene: -
abundance: -
j_gene: TRBJ1-5
v_gene: TRBV7-8
CDR3aa: CASSATGINQPQHF
CDR3nt: TGTGCCAGCAGCGCAACAGGGATCAATCAGCCCCAGCATTTT

d_gene: -
abundance: -
j_gene: TRBJ2-3
v_gene: TRBV24-1
CDR3aa: CATRGALGTDTQYF
CDR3nt: TGTGCCACCAGGGGGGCGTTGGGCACAGATACGCAGTATTTT

d_gene: -
abundance: -
j_gene: TRBJ2-1
v_gene: TRBV3-1/TRBV3-2
CDR3aa: CASSLRGYNEQFF
CDR3nt: TGTGCCAGCAGCCTTCGGGGGTACAATGAGCAGTTCTTC

d_gene: -
abundance: -
j_gene: TRBJ1-5
v_gene: TRBV18
CDR3aa: CASSPSTGSNQPQHF
CDR3nt: TGTGCCAGCTCACCCTCGACAGGTAGCAATCAGCCCCAGCATTTT

d_gene: -
abundance: -
j_gene: TRBJ2-3
v_gene: TRBV25-1
CDR3aa: CASSEGLLTDTQYF
CDR3nt: TGTGCCAGCAGTGAGGGCCTACTCACAGATACGCAGTATTTT

d_gene: -
abundance: few
j_gene: TRBJ2-7
v_gene: TRBV3-1/TRBV3-2
CDR3aa: CASSQEVYEQYF
CDR3nt: TGTGCCAGCAGCCAAGAGGTCTACGAGCAGTACTTC

d_gene: TRBD2
abundance: -
j_gene: TRBJ2-3
v_gene: TRBV18
CDR3aa: CASSRPGLGTDTQYF
CDR3nt: TGTGCCAGCTCAAGACCGGGACTAGGTACAGATACGCAGTATTTT

d_gene: -
abundance: -
j_gene: TRBJ2-7
v_gene: TRBV12-5
CDR3aa: CASGLVSEQYF
CDR3nt: TGTGCTAGTGGTTTGGTTAGCGAGCAGTACTTC

d_gene: TRBD2
abundance: once
j_gene: TRBJ2-2
v_gene: TRBV10-2
CDR3aa: CASSRGGSFTGELFF
CDR3nt: TGCGCCAGCAGTCGGGGCGGGAGTTTCACCGGGGAGCTGTTTTTT

d_gene: -
abundance: -
j_gene: TRBJ2-7
v_gene: TRBV9
CDR3aa: CASSVNPVDEQYF
CDR3nt: TGTGCCAGCAGCGTAAATCCGGTGGACGAGCAGTACTTC

d_gene: TRBD1
abundance: once
j_gene: TRBJ1-5
v_gene: TRBV5-1
CDR3aa: CASSPGGGNSNQPQHF
CDR3nt: TGCGCCAGCAGCCCTGGAGGGGGCAACAGCAATCAGCCCCAGCATTTT

d_gene: -
abundance: -
j_gene: TRBJ1-5
v_gene: TRBV27
CDR3aa: CASSLRQLGQPQHF
CDR3nt: TGTGCCAGCAGTTTAAGGCAGCTAGGGCAGCCCCAGCATTTT

d_gene: -
abundance: -
j_gene: TRBJ2-3
v_gene: TRBV7-2
CDR3aa: CASSLGGLDTQYF
CDR3nt: TGTGCCAGCAGCTTAGGGGGGTTAGATACGCAGTATTTT

d_gene: -
abundance: once
j_gene: TRBJ2-1
v_gene: TRBV12-2
CDR3aa: CASRFLVGLISYNEQFF
CDR3nt: TGTGCAAGTCGCTTCCTTGTCGGACTTATCTCCTACAATGAGCAGTTCTTC

d_gene: -
abundance: -
j_gene: TRBJ2-1
v_gene: TRBV3-1/TRBV3-2
CDR3aa: CASSQDLASNEQFF
CDR3nt: TGTGCCAGCAGCCAAGATTTGGCTAGCAACGAGCAGTTCTTC

d_gene: -
abundance: -
j_gene: TRBJ2-3
v_gene: TRBV30
CDR3aa: CAWTERRLTDTQYF
CDR3nt: TGTGCCTGGACGGAACGGCGACTCACAGATACGCAGTATTTT

d_gene: -
abundance: -
j_gene: TRBJ1-4
v_gene: TRBV3-1/TRBV3-2
CDR3aa: CASSPWDTATNEKLFF
CDR3nt: TGTGCCAGCAGCCCCTGGGACACAGCAACTAATGAAAAACTGTTTTTT

d_gene: TRBD2
abundance: -
j_gene: TRBJ2-3
v_gene: TRBV3-1/TRBV3-2
CDR3aa: CASSPWTSGSRDTQYF
CDR3nt: TGTGCCAGCAGCCCTTGGACTAGCGGGAGCCGAGATACGCAGTATTTT

d_gene: TRBD1
abundance: few
j_gene: TRBJ1-5
v_gene: TRBV3-1/TRBV3-2
CDR3aa: CASSRGTGGNQPQHF
CDR3nt: TGTGCCAGCAGCCGAGGGACAGGGGGTAATCAGCCCCAGCATTTT

d_gene: -
abundance: few
j_gene: TRBJ1-2
v_gene: TRBV5-1
CDR3aa: CASSLTGLGDYGYTF
CDR3nt: TGCGCCAGCAGCTTGACAGGGTTGGGTGACTATGGCTACACCTTC

d_gene: TRBD1
abundance: -
j_gene: TRBJ1-2
v_gene: TRBV12-3/TRBV12-4
CDR3aa: CASSLQGIRGYTF
CDR3nt: TGTGCCAGCAGTCTACAGGGGATTCGTGGCTACACCTTC

d_gene: -
abundance: -
j_gene: TRBJ2-1
v_gene: TRBV5-4
CDR3aa: CASSLGGFYNEQFF
CDR3nt: TGTGCCAGCAGCTTGGGAGGGTTTTACAATGAGCAGTTCTTC

d_gene: -
abundance: -
j_gene: TRBJ1-1
v_gene: TRBV30
CDR3aa: CAWLPGHGNTEAFF
CDR3nt: TGTGCCTGGCTCCCCGGACACGGGAACACTGAAGCTTTCTTT

d_gene: -
abundance: -
j_gene: TRBJ2-4
v_gene: TRBV12-3/TRBV12-4
CDR3aa: CASSTRAKNIQYF
CDR3nt: TGTGCCAGCAGCACAAGAGCCAAAAACATTCAGTACTTC

d_gene: -
abundance: -
j_gene: TRBJ2-1
v_gene: TRBV5-1
CDR3aa: CASSLSGRYNEQFF
CDR3nt: TGCGCCAGCAGCTTGTCGGGGCGCTACAATGAGCAGTTCTTC